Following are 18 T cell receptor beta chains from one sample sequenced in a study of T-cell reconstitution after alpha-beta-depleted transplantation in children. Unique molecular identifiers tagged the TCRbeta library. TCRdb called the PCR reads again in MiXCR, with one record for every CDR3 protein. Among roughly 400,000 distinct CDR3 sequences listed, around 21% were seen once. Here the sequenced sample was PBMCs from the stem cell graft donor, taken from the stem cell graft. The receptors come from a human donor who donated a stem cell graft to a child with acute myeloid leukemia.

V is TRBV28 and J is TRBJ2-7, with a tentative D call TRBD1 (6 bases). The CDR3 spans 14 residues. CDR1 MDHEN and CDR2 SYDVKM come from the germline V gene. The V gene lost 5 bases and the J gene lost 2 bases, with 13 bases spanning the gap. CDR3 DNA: TGTGCCAGCAGTCCGGGACACCTCCCCTACGAGCAGTACTTC. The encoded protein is CASSPGHLPYEQYF.

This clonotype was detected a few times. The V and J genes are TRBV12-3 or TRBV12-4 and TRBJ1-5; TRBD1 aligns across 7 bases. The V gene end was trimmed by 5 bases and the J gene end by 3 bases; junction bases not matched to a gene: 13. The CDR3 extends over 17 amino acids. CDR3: CASSPRTGPSSNQPQHF. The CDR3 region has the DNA TGTGCCAGCAGTCCCAGGACAGGCCCTAGTTCCAATCAGCCCCAGCATTTT.

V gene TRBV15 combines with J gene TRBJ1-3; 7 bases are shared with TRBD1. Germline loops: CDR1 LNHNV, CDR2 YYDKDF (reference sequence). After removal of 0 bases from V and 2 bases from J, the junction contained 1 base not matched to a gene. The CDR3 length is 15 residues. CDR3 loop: CATSRDGTAGNTIYF. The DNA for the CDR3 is TGTGCCACCAGCAGAGACGGGACAGCTGGAAACACCATATATTTT.

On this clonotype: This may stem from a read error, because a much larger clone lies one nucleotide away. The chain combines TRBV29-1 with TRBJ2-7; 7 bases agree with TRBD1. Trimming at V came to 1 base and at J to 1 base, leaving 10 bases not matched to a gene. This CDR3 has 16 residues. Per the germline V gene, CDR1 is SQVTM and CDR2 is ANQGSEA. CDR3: CSVEVPTGITSYEQYF. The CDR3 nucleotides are TGCAGCGTTGAAGTCCCGACAGGGATCACTTCCTACGAGCAGTACTTC.

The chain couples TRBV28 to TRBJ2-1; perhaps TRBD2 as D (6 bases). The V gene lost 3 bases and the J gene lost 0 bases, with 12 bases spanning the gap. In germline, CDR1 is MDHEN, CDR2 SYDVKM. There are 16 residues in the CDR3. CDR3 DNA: TGTGCCAGCAGTTTCATACTAGCCTTCTCCTACAATGAGCAGTTCTTC. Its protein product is CASSFILAFSYNEQFF.

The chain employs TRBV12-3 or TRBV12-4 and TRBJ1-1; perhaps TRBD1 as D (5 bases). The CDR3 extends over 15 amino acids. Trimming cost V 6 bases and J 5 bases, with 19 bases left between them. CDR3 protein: CASRRYPQGRTEAFF. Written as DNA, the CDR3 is TGTGCCAGCAGACGCTATCCGCAGGGTCGGACTGAAGCTTTCTTT.

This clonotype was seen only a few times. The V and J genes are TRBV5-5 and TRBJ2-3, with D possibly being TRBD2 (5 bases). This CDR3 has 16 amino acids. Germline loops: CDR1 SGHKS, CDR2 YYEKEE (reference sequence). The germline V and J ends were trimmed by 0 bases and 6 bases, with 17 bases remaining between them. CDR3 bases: TGTGCCAGCAGCTTGGTTTCGTCAATTCGGGATGATACGCAGTATTTT. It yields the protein CASSLVSSIRDDTQYF.

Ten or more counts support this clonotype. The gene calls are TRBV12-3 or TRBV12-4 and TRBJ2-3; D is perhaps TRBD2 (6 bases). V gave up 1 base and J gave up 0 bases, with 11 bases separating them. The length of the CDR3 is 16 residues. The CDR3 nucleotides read TGTGCCAGCAGTTTAGGGGCCGGGACTAGCACAGATACGCAGTATTTT. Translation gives CASSLGAGTSTDTQYF.

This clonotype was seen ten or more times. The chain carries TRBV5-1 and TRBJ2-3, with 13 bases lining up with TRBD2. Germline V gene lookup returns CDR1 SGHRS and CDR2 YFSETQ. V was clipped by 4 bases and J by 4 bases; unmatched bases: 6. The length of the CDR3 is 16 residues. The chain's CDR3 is CASSAGLAGSADTQYF. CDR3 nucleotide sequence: TGCGCCAGCAGCGCGGGACTAGCGGGATCAGCAGATACGCAGTATTTT.

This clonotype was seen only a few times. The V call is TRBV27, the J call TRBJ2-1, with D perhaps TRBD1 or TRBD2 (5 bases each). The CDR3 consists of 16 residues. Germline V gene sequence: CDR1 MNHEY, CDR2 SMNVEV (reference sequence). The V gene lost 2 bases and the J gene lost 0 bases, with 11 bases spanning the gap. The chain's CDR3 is CASSLPPGSSYNEQFF. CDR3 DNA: TGTGCCAGCAGTTTACCCCCAGGGAGCTCCTACAATGAGCAGTTCTTC.

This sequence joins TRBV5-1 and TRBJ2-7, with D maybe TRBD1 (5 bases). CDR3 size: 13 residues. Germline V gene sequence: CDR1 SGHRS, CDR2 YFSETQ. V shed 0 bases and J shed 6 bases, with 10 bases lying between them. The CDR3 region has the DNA TGCGCCAGCAGCTTGGCGTTGACAGCCGAGCAGTACTTC. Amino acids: CASSLALTAEQYF.

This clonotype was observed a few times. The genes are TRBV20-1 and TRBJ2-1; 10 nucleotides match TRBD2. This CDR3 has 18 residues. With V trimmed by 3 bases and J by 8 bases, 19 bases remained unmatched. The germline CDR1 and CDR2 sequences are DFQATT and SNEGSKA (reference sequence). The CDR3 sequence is CSASSRLASGSRGDEQFF. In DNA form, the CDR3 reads TGCAGTGCTAGTTCCCGTCTGGCTAGCGGGAGTAGGGGCGATGAGCAGTTCTTC.

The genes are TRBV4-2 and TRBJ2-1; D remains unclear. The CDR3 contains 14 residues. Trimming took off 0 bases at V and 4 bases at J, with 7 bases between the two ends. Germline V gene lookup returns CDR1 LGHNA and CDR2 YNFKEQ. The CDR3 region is CASSQDAEYNEQFF. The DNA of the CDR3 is TGTGCCAGCAGCCAAGATGCGGAGTACAATGAGCAGTTCTTC.

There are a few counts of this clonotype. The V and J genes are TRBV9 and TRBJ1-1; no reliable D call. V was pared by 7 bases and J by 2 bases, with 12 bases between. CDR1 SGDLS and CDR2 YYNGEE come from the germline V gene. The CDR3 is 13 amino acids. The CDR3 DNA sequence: TGTGCCAGCGGCCGGACGGACAACACTGAAGCTTTCTTT. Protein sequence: CASGRTDNTEAFF.

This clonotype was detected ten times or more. The CDR3 nucleotides are TGCAGTGCTAGAGAGCTCAGAAACCCAAATTCACCCCTCCACTTT. It translates to CSARELRNPNSPLHF. This chain links TRBV20-1 with TRBJ1-6; D is uncertain. The CDR3 length is 15 residues. The V gene's germline CDR1 is DFQATT and CDR2 SNEGSKA (reference sequence). The V end was cut by 0 bases, the J end by 7 bases, with 13 bases between.

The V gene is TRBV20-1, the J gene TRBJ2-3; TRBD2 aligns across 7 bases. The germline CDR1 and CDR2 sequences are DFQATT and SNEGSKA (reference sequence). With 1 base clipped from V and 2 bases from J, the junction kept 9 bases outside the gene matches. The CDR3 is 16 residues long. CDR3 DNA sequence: TGCAGTGCTAGAGCAATCCGGAGCGGGAACACAGATACGCAGTATTTT. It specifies CSARAIRSGNTDTQYF.

The CDR3 sequence: CASSPSGTQWEQYF. The CDR3 nucleotides are TGTGCCAGCAGTCCCTCCGGGACTCAATGGGAGCAGTACTTC. This chain links TRBV28 with TRBJ2-7; weak D call: TRBD2 (6 bases). The CDR3 has 14 residues. V was trimmed by 5 bases and J by 7 bases, leaving 18 bases between them. Germline CDR1 is MDHEN and CDR2 is SYDVKM.

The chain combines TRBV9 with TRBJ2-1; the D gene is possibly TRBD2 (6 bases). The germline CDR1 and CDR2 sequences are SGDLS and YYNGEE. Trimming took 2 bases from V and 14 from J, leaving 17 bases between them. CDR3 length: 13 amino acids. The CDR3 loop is CASSVISGDGKFF. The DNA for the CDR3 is TGTGCCAGCAGCGTTATATCGGGGGATGGGAAGTTCTTC.